The 28 T cell receptor beta chains presented below share a single source sample, sequenced in a study of T cell repertoires in cytomegalovirus infection. TCRdb fed the reads into MiXCR, producing one record per CDR3 protein. This table holds about 240,000 distinct CDR3 sequences, approximately 6.7% found once. Sequencing was performed on PBMCs. The receptors shown here come from a human donor in good health (CMV status not recorded). Some clones in this sample may be carry-over from other donors' samples.

This clonotype was counted ten times or more. This chain uses TRBV7-9 with TRBJ2-7; 7 bases are shared with TRBD1. Germline CDR1 SEHNR, CDR2 FQNEAQ (reference sequence). This CDR3 contains 15 residues. V dropped 0 bases and J dropped 2; count of bases not matched to a gene: 4. The CDR3: CASSLATGKPYEQYF. The CDR3 region has the DNA TGTGCCAGCAGCTTAGCGACAGGGAAACCCTACGAGCAGTACTTC.

The chain has TRBV30 and TRBJ2-6; either TRBD1 or TRBD2 may fit D (5 bases each). Looked up from germline, CDR1 is GTSNPN and CDR2 is SVGIG (reference sequence). This CDR3 spans 18 amino acids. V was trimmed by 8 bases and J by 0 bases, leaving 23 bases between them. The CDR3 protein is CARSGPSRNFSGANVLTF. In DNA form, the CDR3 reads TGTGCCCGTTCGGGACCGTCCAGAAATTTCTCTGGGGCCAACGTCCTGACTTTC.

This clonotype has a count of ten or more. V and J are TRBV7-3 and TRBJ2-7; D is perhaps TRBD1 or TRBD2 (5 bases each). Germline CDR1 and CDR2: SGHTA and FQGTGA. This CDR3 is 15 amino acids long. V shed 5 bases and J shed 0 bases, with 14 bases lying between them. The DNA of the CDR3 is TGTGCCAGCAGCCGAAGACCCGGGGCCTCCTACGAGCAGTACTTC. Translated: CASSRRPGASYEQYF. Full variable domain (remainder filled in from reference TRBV7-3 and TRBJ2-7): GAGVSQTPSNKVTEKGKYVELRCDPISGHTALYWYRQSLGQGPEFLIYFQGTGAADDSGLPNDRFFAVRPEGSVSTLKIQRTERGDSAVYLCASSRRPGASYEQYFGPGTRLTVT.

This clonotype was picked up many times. The chain uses TRBV6-5 and TRBJ2-3; 7 positions match TRBD2. V dropped 7 bases and J dropped 2; count of bases not matched to a gene: 9. The CDR3 loop spans 15 amino acids. Germline-derived CDR1 and CDR2 are MNHEY and SVGAGI. CDR3 coding DNA: TGTGCCAGCACTCCGAGGGAGGGAGTCACAGATACGCAGTATTTT. This encodes CASTPREGVTDTQYF.

This clonotype was seen many times. The rearrangement uses TRBV7-6 and TRBJ1-1; the D is unclear. Germline V gives CDR1 SGHVS, CDR2 FNYEAQ. V was shortened by 5 bases and J by 1 base, with 8 bases between the two germline ends. This CDR3 contains 13 residues. The CDR3 nucleotides are TGTGCCAGCAGCCCCTACAGGAACACTGAAGCTTTCTTT. Protein product: CASSPYRNTEAFF.

This clonotype was seen many times. The V call is TRBV7-2, the J call TRBJ1-3; D not resolved. In germline, CDR1 is SGHTA, CDR2 FQGNSA. Trimming pared 6 bases from V and 4 bases from J, leaving 10 bases between. The CDR3 contains 13 residues. CDR3 in DNA: TGTGCCAGCAGGCGTCAGCTAGGAAACACCATATATTTT. Protein: CASRRQLGNTIYF.

This clonotype was picked up a small number of times. The DNA for the CDR3 is TGTGCCAGCAGCGTAGCTCGGCCTAACAATGAGCAGTTCTTC. The encoded protein is CASSVARPNNEQFF. This chain uses TRBV9 with TRBJ2-1; no definite D call. The germline CDR1 and CDR2 sequences are SGDLS and YYNGEE. The CDR3 length is 14 residues. The V and J ends lost 0 bases and 5 bases respectively, with 9 bases between them.

This clonotype was found many times. The rearrangement uses TRBV6-2 or TRBV6-3 and TRBJ2-1; a possible D gene is TRBD1 (6 bases). The CDR3 has 15 residues. V dropped 0 bases and J dropped 6 bases, with 12 bases sitting between them. Germline V CDR1 and CDR2: MNHEY, SVGEGT. In DNA, the CDR3 is TGTGCCAGCAGTTACTCGAGGGCAGGGGTCAATGAGCAGTTCTTC. Amino acid sequence: CASSYSRAGVNEQFF.

The table lists this clonotype with many counts. The CDR3 nucleotides read TGTGCCAGTAGTTCGGACGGTTCCTCCTATGGCTACACCTTC. It codes for CASSSDGSSYGYTF. V gene TRBV19 combines with J gene TRBJ1-2; D is uncertain. Germline V gene data show CDR1 as LNHDA and CDR2 as SQIVND (reference sequence). The CDR3 spans 14 residues. V dropped 5 bases and J dropped 4 bases, with 14 bases sitting between them. Complete variable domain (other parts from reference TRBV19 and TRBJ1-2): DGGITQSPKYLFRKEGQNVTLSCEQNLNHDAMYWYRQDPGQGLRLIYYSQIVNDFQKGDIAEGYSVSREKKESFPLTVTSAQKNPTAFYLCASSSDGSSYGYTFGSGTRLTVV.

This clonotype has ten or more counts. The chain employs TRBV29-1 and TRBJ1-1, with D unclear. Trimming took off 0 bases at V and 5 bases at J, with 13 bases between the two ends. CDR3 size: 14 residues. Germline V gives CDR1 SQVTM, CDR2 ANQGSEA. The CDR3 DNA follows: TGCAGCGTTGAAGATGGCCAGTATCTTACTGAAGCTTTCTTT. Residues: CSVEDGQYLTEAFF.

This clonotype was seen more than once but under ten times. The CDR3 coding sequence is TGTGCCAGCAGCCAAGATCAGGCTAGCGGCTTCCTCATCACAGATACGCAGTATTTT. It translates to CASSQDQASGFLITDTQYF. The chain carries TRBV4-2 and TRBJ2-3; TRBD2 agrees at 7 bases. CDR1 is LGHNA and CDR2 is YNFKEQ in the germline V gene. V dropped 0 bases and J dropped 2; count of bases not matched to a gene: 14. This CDR3 has 19 amino acids.

This clonotype was counted at least ten times. The rearrangement joins TRBV4-2 to TRBJ2-5; the match to TRBD2 covers 7 bases. Germline loops: CDR1 LGHNA, CDR2 YNFKEQ. The junction had 3 bases not matched to a gene; V was cut back by 4 bases and J by 4 bases. CDR3 length equals 13 residues. The CDR3 sequence: CASSLREGETQYF. CDR3 in DNA: TGTGCCAGCAGCCTAAGGGAGGGAGAGACCCAGTACTTC.

This clonotype came up many times. The J gene is TRBJ2-2, the V gene TRBV7-2; TRBD2 is a possible D gene (5 bases). Germline V gene data show CDR1 as SGHTA and CDR2 as FQGNSA. V lost 5 bases and J lost 0, with 13 bases in between. The CDR3 loop spans 16 amino acids. In DNA form, the CDR3 reads TGTGCCAGCAGCCCCCACGGGGTGACGAACACCGGGGAGCTGTTTTTT. It specifies CASSPHGVTNTGELFF.

In its sample, this clonotype was seen many times. The chain joins TRBV29-1 to TRBJ2-7; TRBD1 aligns across 9 bases. V was clipped by 7 bases and J by 3 bases; unmatched bases: 7. Per germline, CDR1 SQVTM and CDR2 ANQGSEA. CDR3 length: 13 residues. The CDR3 DNA reads TGCAGCGGCCTGACAGGGGGGAACTACGAGCAGTACTTC. It translates to CSGLTGGNYEQYF.

At least ten counts were recorded for this clonotype. This chain joins TRBV29-1 and TRBJ2-3; D remains unclear. Between the trimmed V and J ends, which lost 0 bases and 2 bases, there was a span of 12 bases. The CDR3 is 15 residues long. In germline, CDR1 is SQVTM, CDR2 ANQGSEA. Written as DNA, the CDR3 is TGCAGCGTTGAAGATCGAGGCGGTTCCACAGATACGCAGTATTTT. Translated, it gives CSVEDRGGSTDTQYF.

V usage is TRBV11-2 and J usage is TRBJ2-7; unclear D gene. From germline, CDR1 is SGHAT and CDR2 FQNNGV. The CDR3 totals 11 residues. V dropped 0 bases and J dropped 8 bases, with 5 bases sitting between them. CDR3 nucleotides: TGTGCCAGCAGCTTAGATGGTCAGCAGTACTTC. Encoded protein: CASSLDGQQYF.

V gene TRBV15 combines with J gene TRBJ2-2, with D maybe TRBD1 (6 bases). CDR3 length: 14 residues. The germline V gene has CDR1 LNHNV and CDR2 YYDKDF (reference sequence). V was clipped by 7 bases and J by 2 bases, with 11 bases between them. DNA for the CDR3: TGTGCCACCACACAGGGCGGAAACACCGGGGAGCTGTTTTTT. It codes for CATTQGGNTGELFF.

The chain couples TRBV28 to TRBJ2-7; D unresolved. This CDR3 contains 14 residues. Germline values: CDR1 MDHEN, CDR2 SYDVKM. Between the trimmed V and J ends, which lost 3 bases and 2 bases, there was a span of 11 bases. The DNA of the CDR3 is TGTGCCAGCAGTTTCAGTATAGAACCCTACGAGCAGTACTTC. This codes for CASSFSIEPYEQYF.

V usage is TRBV2 and J usage is TRBJ1-4; D is unresolved. The CDR3 is 15 amino acids. The V end lost 8 bases, the J end lost 8 bases, and 21 bases lay between the germline ends. Germline V gene sequence: CDR1 SNHLY, CDR2 FYNNEI. As DNA, the CDR3 is TGTGCCAGCGGGGTAGGAAATAATTTGGCGGAAAAACTGTTTTTT. It codes for CASGVGNNLAEKLFF.

At least ten counts were recorded for this clonotype. This rearrangement joins TRBV12-3 or TRBV12-4 to TRBJ1-1, with TRBD1 as a possible D gene (6 bases). V lost 2 bases and J 1 base, leaving 17 bases between the germline ends. The CDR3 runs 17 residues. DNA of the CDR3: TGTGCCAGCAGTTTATCCAGGGGATCTCTGGGGAACACTGAAGCTTTCTTT. Its translation: CASSLSRGSLGNTEAFF.

The sample holds one count of this clonotype. This may stem from a read error, because a much larger clone lies one nucleotide away. The CDR3 carries no conserved terminal phenylalanine or tryptophan, so it likely arises from a read error. The J gene is TRBJ2-4, the V gene TRBV10-3, with unresolved D. The V end lost 2 bases, the J end lost 4 bases, and 9 bases lay between the germline ends. The CDR3 length is 14 residues. Germline lookup yields CDR1 ENHRY and CDR2 SYGVKD. The CDR3 spells CAISEGPRKNIQYY. The CDR3 region has the DNA TGTGCCATCAGTGAGGGGCCCAGGAAAAACATTCAGTACTAC.

This clonotype was observed many times. Here the CDR3 DNA reads TGTGCCAGCAGTTATCTATACAATGAGCAGTTCTTC. Protein sequence: CASSYLYNEQFF. J is TRBJ2-1 and V is TRBV6-2 or TRBV6-3; D is ambiguous. V dropped 3 bases and J dropped 4 bases, with 4 bases sitting between them. The CDR3 length is 12 residues. CDR1 MNHEY and CDR2 SVGEGT come from the germline V gene.

This clonotype was seen repeatedly, ten times or more. The genes are TRBV6-2 or TRBV6-3 and TRBJ2-1; TRBD2 aligns across 9 bases. Trimming took 2 bases from V and 10 from J; bases not matched to a gene: 18. Germline V gene lookup returns CDR1 MNHEY and CDR2 SVGEGT. The CDR3 length is 18 residues. Here the CDR3 reads CASSYGEWGSGGPREQFF. CDR3 nucleotide sequence: TGTGCCAGCAGTTACGGAGAGTGGGGTAGCGGGGGTCCCCGGGAGCAGTTCTTC.

This clonotype appeared many times. The chain employs TRBV7-3 and TRBJ2-2; D gene uncertain. CDR3 length: 16 residues. Germline V gene lookup returns CDR1 SGHTA and CDR2 FQGTGA. The V and J ends lost 2 bases and 0 bases respectively, with 10 bases between them. The CDR3, as DNA: TGTGCCAGCAGCTTATTCGGGTTTTCGAACACCGGGGAGCTGTTTTTT. This encodes CASSLFGFSNTGELFF. Full variable domain (outside the CDR3, taken from reference TRBV7-3 and TRBJ2-2): GAGVSQTPSNKVTEKGKYVELRCDPISGHTALYWYRQSLGQGPEFLIYFQGTGAADDSGLPNDRFFAVRPEGSVSTLKIQRTERGDSAVYLCASSLFGFSNTGELFFGEGSRLTVL.

This clonotype was observed many times. The rearrangement joins TRBV6-2 or TRBV6-3 to TRBJ2-1; 8 nucleotides agree with TRBD2. The trim removed 5 bases at V and 4 bases at J, leaving 4 bases unmatched. From germline, CDR1 is MNHEY and CDR2 SVGEGT. This CDR3 is built from 14 residues. Here the CDR3 DNA reads TGTGCCAGCAGTCCGGGACTAGGGTACAATGAGCAGTTCTTC. Encoded protein: CASSPGLGYNEQFF.

J is TRBJ1-2 and V is TRBV29-1, with TRBD1 matching over 7 bases. J gave up 7 bases and V 6 bases, and 5 bases lay outside the gene matches. The CDR3 length is 11 residues. Germline V gene lookup returns CDR1 SQVTM and CDR2 ANQGSEA. CDR3 residues: CSVRDRVGYTF. In DNA form, the CDR3 reads TGCAGCGTCCGAGACAGGGTTGGCTACACCTTC.

This clonotype appeared many times. The chain is built from TRBV7-8 and TRBJ1-1; a weak D match, TRBD1 (5 bases). Looked up from germline, CDR1 is SGHVS and CDR2 is FQNEAQ. Trimming removed 1 base at V and 7 bases at J, with 16 bases between. This CDR3 has 15 amino acids. As DNA, the CDR3 is TGTGCCAGCAGCTTAGAGGTGGCAGGGAGAGTTGAAGCTTTCTTT. Its protein product is CASSLEVAGRVEAFF.

The chain joins TRBV14 to TRBJ2-6, with 8 bases lining up with TRBD2. The ends lost 1 base at V and 2 bases at J; junction bases unmatched: 4. CDR1 and CDR2 (germline): SGHDN, FVKESK. CDR3 length: 17 amino acids. DNA for the CDR3: TGTGCCAGCAGCCAAGTGCAACTAGCGGCTGGGGCCAACGTCCTGACTTTC. Translated: CASSQVQLAAGANVLTF.